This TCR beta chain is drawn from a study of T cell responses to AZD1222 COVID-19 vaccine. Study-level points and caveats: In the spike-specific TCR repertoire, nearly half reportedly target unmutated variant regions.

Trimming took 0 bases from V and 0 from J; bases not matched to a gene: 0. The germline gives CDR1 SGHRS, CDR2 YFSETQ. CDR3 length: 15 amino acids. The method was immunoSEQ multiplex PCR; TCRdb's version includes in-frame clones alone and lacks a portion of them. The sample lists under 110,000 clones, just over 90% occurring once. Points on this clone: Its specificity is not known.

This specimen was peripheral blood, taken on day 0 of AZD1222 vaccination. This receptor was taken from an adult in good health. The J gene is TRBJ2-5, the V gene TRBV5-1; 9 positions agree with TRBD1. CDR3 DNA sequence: TGCGCCAGCAGCTTGGGGACAGGGGACCAAGAGACCCAGTACTTC. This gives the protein CASSLGTGDQETQYF.